The 19 T cell receptor beta chains below come from one sample, sequenced in a study of blood T cell repertoires in COVID-19. TCRdb keeps only in-frame clones here, not all; method: immunoSEQ multiplex PCR. The sample lists 150,000 to 200,000 clones, roughly 76% occurring once. The sequencing sample was made of peripheral blood. Every receptor here comes from a woman between 40 and 55 years old with COVID-19, enrolled during active disease.

The V gene is TRBV5-1, the J gene TRBJ2-7; 13 bases are shared with TRBD2. In germline, CDR1 is SGHRS, CDR2 YFSETQ. The length of the CDR3 is 16 residues. The ends lost 4 bases at V and 4 bases at J; junction bases unmatched: 8. This CDR3 is CASSPRTSGSNYEQYF. The CDR3 DNA sequence: TGCGCCAGCAGCCCACGGACTAGCGGGAGCAATTACGAGCAGTACTTC.

J is TRBJ2-5 and V is TRBV19; TRBD1 is a possible D gene (7 bases). Germline V CDR1 and CDR2: LNHDA, SQIVND (reference sequence). V was trimmed by 3 bases and J by 3 bases, leaving 11 bases between them. The CDR3 length is 14 residues. Here the CDR3 reads CASSIRGTEETQYF. The CDR3 DNA is TGTGCCAGTAGTATTCGGGGGACAGAAGAGACCCAGTACTTC.

This clone was detected only a few times. This chain connects TRBV23-1 to TRBJ2-6, with D possibly matching TRBD1 (6 bases). TRBV23-1 is sorted into the ORF group, with uncertain function. V was cut by 1 base and J by 0 bases, with 10 bases left in between. CDR3 length: 17 residues. CDR3 loop: CASSQLGQSSGANVLTF. For the CDR3, the DNA is TGCGCCAGCAGTCAATTAGGACAGTCCTCTGGGGCCAACGTCCTGACTTTC.

The chain recombines TRBV11-1 with TRBJ2-5; the match to TRBD2 covers 8 bases. This CDR3 is 14 amino acids long. CDR1 is SGHAT and CDR2 is FQDESV in the germline V gene (reference sequence). After removal of 3 bases from V and 3 bases from J, the junction contained 3 bases not matched to a gene. The chain's CDR3 is CASSFLAGKETQYF. CDR3 nucleotides: TGTGCCAGCAGCTTCCTAGCGGGTAAAGAGACCCAGTACTTC.

This chain links TRBV29-1 with TRBJ2-7; 7 bases are a match to TRBD2. The CDR3 extends over 15 amino acids. V shed 3 bases and J 1 base; nucleotides not matched to a gene: 9. Germline values: CDR1 SQVTM, CDR2 ANQGSEA. The CDR3 is CSVDSRGVGSYEQYF. In DNA form, the CDR3 reads TGCAGCGTTGATTCCCGGGGGGTCGGGTCCTACGAGCAGTACTTC.

Only one count was recorded for this clone. The chain joins TRBV2 to TRBJ2-3, with 9 bases aligning to TRBD1. Per the germline V gene, CDR1 is SNHLY and CDR2 is FYNNEI. With V trimmed by 6 bases and J by 1 base, 8 bases remained unmatched. The CDR3 length is 16 residues. This chain's CDR3 is CASRDHRGLGTDTQYF. The CDR3 nucleotides read TGTGCCAGCAGGGACCACAGGGGGCTAGGCACAGATACGCAGTATTTT.

CDR3 sequence (DNA): TGTGCCAGTTCTGGCGCGAGCGGGGCTTTCTTT. This gives the protein CASSGASGAFF. The V call is TRBV6-5, the J call TRBJ1-1; D gene uncertain. CDR1 MNHEY and CDR2 SVGAGI come from the germline V gene. V was trimmed by 9 bases and J by 11 bases, leaving 16 bases between them. The CDR3 has 11 amino acids.

V is TRBV5-4 and J is TRBJ2-7; D is perhaps TRBD2 (5 bases). Germline CDR1 SGHNT, CDR2 YYREEE (reference sequence). V lost 3 bases and J lost 7, with 17 bases in between. This CDR3 spans 14 amino acids. CDR3 coding DNA: TGTGCCAGCAGCTGGGCAACCGCGGGTCGGGAGCAGTACTTC. Amino acids: CASSWATAGREQYF.

V usage is TRBV2 and J usage is TRBJ1-6, with D perhaps TRBD1 (5 bases). Germline values: CDR1 SNHLY, CDR2 FYNNEI. Between the trimmed V and J ends, which lost 4 bases and 9 bases, there was a span of 16 bases. The length of the CDR3 is 15 residues. CDR3: CASSVGALSRSPLHF. Here the CDR3 DNA reads TGTGCCAGCAGTGTTGGGGCCCTGTCTCGTTCACCCCTCCACTTT.

This clone was seen only a few times. This chain joins TRBV11-2 and TRBJ2-1; 9 nucleotides agree with TRBD1. This CDR3 is built from 13 residues. The V and J ends lost 3 bases and 12 bases, in that order; junction bases with no gene match: 6. The V gene's germline CDR1 is SGHAT and CDR2 FQNNGV. CDR3 nucleotides: TGTGCCAGCAGCTTGAGGGACAGGGACGGGCAGTTCTTC. Amino acids: CASSLRDRDGQFF.

The chain combines TRBV6-5 with TRBJ2-1, with 10 bases that match TRBD1. The CDR3 contains 15 residues. The ends lost 8 bases at V and 7 bases at J; junction bases unmatched: 11. CDR1 is MNHEY, CDR2 SVGAGI, per germline. The CDR3 region has the DNA TGTGCCAGCCGAACCGGGACAGGGGTTAGAAATGAGCAGTTCTTC. Its translation: CASRTGTGVRNEQFF.

The chain carries TRBV19 and TRBJ2-1, with 9 nucleotides matching TRBD1. Trimming cost V 9 bases and J 6 bases; bases outside gene matches: 15. This CDR3 comprises 16 residues. Germline assignment: CDR1 LNHDA and CDR2 SQIVND (reference sequence). The CDR3 region is CASANPGTGSINEQFF. The CDR3 bases are TGTGCCAGCGCAAACCCCGGGACAGGGTCTATCAATGAGCAGTTCTTC. Together with reference TRBV19 and TRBJ2-1, the CDR3 gives the full variable domain: DGGITQSPKYLFRKEGQNVTLSCEQNLNHDAMYWYRQDPGQGLRLIYYSQIVNDFQKGDIAEGYSVSREKKESFPLTVTSAQKNPTAFYLCASANPGTGSINEQFFGPGTRLTVL.

J is TRBJ2-5 and V is TRBV6-5, with D possibly TRBD2 on 6 matching bases. The length of the CDR3 is 14 residues. Trimming cost V 2 bases and J 5 bases, with 12 bases left between them. Germline CDR1 and CDR2: MNHEY and SVGAGI. DNA of the CDR3: TGTGCCAGCAGTTACCGAAAGGCGGGGGAGACCCAGTACTTC. Translation: CASSYRKAGETQYF.

This rearrangement joins TRBV6-5 to TRBJ1-1; no reliable D call. This CDR3 has 15 residues. Between the trimmed V and J ends, which lost 0 bases and 5 bases, there was a span of 13 bases. CDR1 and CDR2 (germline): MNHEY, SVGAGI. CDR3 bases: TGTGCCAGCAGTTACTCGAGGCGGGGAGGGACTGAAGCTTTCTTT. Its protein is CASSYSRRGGTEAFF.

The chain is built from TRBV30 and TRBJ2-1, with D possibly TRBD2 on 6 matching bases. There are 13 residues in the CDR3. Trimming stripped 5 bases from V and 2 bases from J, with 10 bases between. CDR1 is GTSNPN and CDR2 is SVGIG in the germline V gene (reference sequence). This chain's CDR3 is CAWSRGTYNEQFF. The CDR3 DNA sequence: TGTGCCTGGTCGCGGGGCACCTACAATGAGCAGTTCTTC.

A note on this clone: Other DNA variants within this sample encode the same CDR3. The chain combines TRBV5-1 with TRBJ2-7, with 9 positions matching TRBD2. The CDR3 loop spans 15 amino acids. The J segment lost 2 bases and the V segment lost 0 bases, leaving 3 bases of the junction unmatched. The germline CDR1 and CDR2 sequences are SGHRS and YFSETQ. CDR3 coding DNA: TGCGCCAGCAGCTTGGGCCTAGCGGGAACCTACGAGCAGTACTTC. Its translation is CASSLGLAGTYEQYF.

This chain joins TRBV6-5 and TRBJ2-2; no clear D. The CDR3 runs 12 residues. Germline CDR1 and CDR2: MNHEY and SVGAGI. Trimming cost V 4 bases and J 4 bases, with 4 bases left between them. CDR3 protein: CASSWATGELFF. Here the CDR3 DNA reads TGTGCCAGCAGTTGGGCCACCGGGGAGCTGTTTTTT.

This sequence joins TRBV4-1 and TRBJ1-4; D is possibly TRBD1 (6 bases). Per germline, CDR1 MGHRA and CDR2 YSYEKL. The CDR3 extends over 15 amino acids. V was trimmed by 1 base and J by 8 bases, leaving 14 bases between them. This CDR3 is CASSQARGAGEKLFF. For the CDR3, the DNA is TGCGCCAGCAGCCAAGCACGGGGGGCTGGGGAAAAACTGTTTTTT.

The rearrangement uses TRBV6-1 and TRBJ1-2, with 7 nucleotides matching TRBD1. The CDR3 loop spans 15 amino acids. The germline gives CDR1 MNHNS, CDR2 SASEGT. V trimming: 0 bases; J trimming: 8 bases; junction bases outside the gene matches: 9. In DNA, the CDR3 is TGTGCCAGCAGTGAAGCGCTTCGACAGGGCAGGGGCTACACCTTC. It is translated as CASSEALRQGRGYTF.